This T cell receptor beta chain originates from a study of human T cells and chemical hapten exposure. Whole-study results and caveats: Significantly more large CDR3 similarity clusters arose among expanded TCRs than among controls.

This clonotype came up a few times. Its antigen remains unknown. TCRdb re-derived calls from the RACE reads in MiXCR, one entry per CDR3 protein. The sample shows approximately 90,000 distinct CDR3 sequences, under 15% of them seen only once. Time point of the sample: patch test 1, 2 weeks after DPC sensitization. Treatment here: therapeutic diphenylcyclopropenone sensitization with weekly scalp DPC. This receptor was taken from a woman aged 40 to 49 with alopecia areata. Some clones in this sample may be carry-over from other donors' samples. Sequenced material: whole blood, taken in connection with sensitization to the hapten diphenylcyclopropenone (DPC).

CDR3 region: CSVGVSGYNTDTQYF. Here the CDR3 DNA reads TGCAGCGTTGGGGTTAGCGGGTATAACACAGATACGCAGTATTTT. The rearrangement links TRBV29-1 to TRBJ2-3; 7 positions match TRBD2. Losses at the gene ends were 4 bases for V and 2 bases for J; bases not matched to a gene: 9. CDR1 is SQVTM, CDR2 ANQGSEA, per germline. The CDR3 runs 15 residues.